This T cell receptor (beta chain) is from a study of cytomegalovirus exposure and HLA in healthy donors. Study-level background: Drawn from HLA-typed donors, tens of millions of unique TCRs were held in an early data release. Findings of the study overall: The only immune exposure information that was available was CMV serostatus. In a later analysis, common viral pathogens appeared linked to several of the most significant clusters.

About this clone itself: Its antigen is currently unknown.

13 Jbeta primers and 60 Vbeta primers were used for the PCR. Data came from immunoSEQ multiplex PCR; TCRdb stores just in-frame clones and leaves some out. The table lists about 230,000 clones, approximately 84% of them singletons. J lost 6 bases, V lost 4 bases, and 10 bases had no gene match. CDR1 and CDR2 (germline): SGHTS, YDEGEE. This CDR3 has 15 residues. The TCR originated in a girl aged 2 to 9 in good health and CMV-seronegative. The chain uses TRBV5-8 and TRBJ1-5; 7 bases match TRBD1. The sequencing sample was made of PBMCs. CDR3 in amino acids: CASSRGQMQGQPQHF. CDR3 nucleotides: TGTGCCAGCAGCCGGGGACAGATGCAGGGTCAGCCCCAGCATTTT.